This T cell receptor beta chain was recovered during a study of shared clonotypes between healthy human individuals. Assay used: immunoSEQ multiplex PCR; TCRdb lists only in-frame clones, some missing. The sample lists more than 2 million clones, 90% to 95% occurring once. Naivety among CD8 cells was defined by CD45RO negativity and positive CCR7 selection, thereby excluding terminally differentiated effector memory CD45RA+ cells. The CDR3 contains 18 residues. Trimming cost V 0 bases and J 4 bases; bases outside gene matches: 13. The germline CDR1 and CDR2 sequences are LNHDA and SQIVND (reference sequence).

The chain employs TRBV19 and TRBJ2-7; 9 nucleotides align to TRBD2. This receptor was obtained from a man aged 18 to 30 in good health. Some clones in this sample may be carry-over from other donors' samples. Input material: naive CD8+ T cells from PBMCs. CDR3 loop: CASSIDAADGGRAYEQYF. The CDR3 DNA is TGTGCCAGTAGTATAGATGCAGCGGATGGCGGGAGGGCATACGAGCAGTACTTC.